This T cell receptor beta chain was identified in a study of cytomegalovirus exposure and HLA in healthy donors. Study-level points and caveats: Prior analysis indicated that the majority of TCR beta V segments exhibited productivity approximately 90% or approximately 30% of the time.

This clone came up a few times. As yet, its antigen is unknown. The PCR employed 60 Vbeta primers together with 13 Jbeta primers. Profiled with immunoSEQ multiplex PCR; TCRdb holds only in-frame clones, not every one. The profile shows about 97,000 clones, roughly 71% of them singletons. Germline V gene sequence: CDR1 SGHRS, CDR2 YFSETQ. V was shortened by 4 bases and J by 2 bases, with 14 bases between the two germline ends. The CDR3 is 15 residues long. Input material: PBMCs. The genes are TRBV5-1 and TRBJ2-3, with D possibly TRBD2 on 7 matching bases. The sequence was obtained from a middle-aged man in good health and CMV-seronegative. The CDR3 is CASSPGGFYTDTQYF. CDR3 nucleotide sequence: TGCGCCAGCAGCCCGGGGGGCTTTTACACAGATACGCAGTATTTT.